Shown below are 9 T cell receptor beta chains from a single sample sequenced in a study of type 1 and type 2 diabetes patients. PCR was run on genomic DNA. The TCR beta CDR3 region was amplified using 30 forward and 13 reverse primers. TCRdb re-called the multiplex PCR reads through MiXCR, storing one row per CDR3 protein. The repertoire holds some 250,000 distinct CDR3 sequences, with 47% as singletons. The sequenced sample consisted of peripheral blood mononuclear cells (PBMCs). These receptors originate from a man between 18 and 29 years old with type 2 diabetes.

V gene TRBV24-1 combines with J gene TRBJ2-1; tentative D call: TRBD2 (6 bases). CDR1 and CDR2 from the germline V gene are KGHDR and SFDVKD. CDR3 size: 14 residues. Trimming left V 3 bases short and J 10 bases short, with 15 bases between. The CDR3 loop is CATSDVGSSYEQFF. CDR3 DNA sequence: TGTGCCACCAGTGATGTCGGGAGCTCCTACGAGCAGTTCTTC.

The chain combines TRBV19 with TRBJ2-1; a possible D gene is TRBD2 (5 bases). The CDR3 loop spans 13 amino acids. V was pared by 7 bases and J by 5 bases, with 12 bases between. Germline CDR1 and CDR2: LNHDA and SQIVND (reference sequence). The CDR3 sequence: CASTPGVHNEQFF. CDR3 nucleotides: TGTGCCAGTACCCCCGGGGTCCACAATGAGCAGTTCTTC. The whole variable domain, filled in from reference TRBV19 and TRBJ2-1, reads DGGITQSPKYLFRKEGQNVTLSCEQNLNHDAMYWYRQDPGQGLRLIYYSQIVNDFQKGDIAEGYSVSREKKESFPLTVTSAQKNPTAFYLCASTPGVHNEQFFGPGTRLTVL.

The CDR3 reads CASSTGQTSNQPQHF. The CDR3 region has the DNA TGTGCCAGTAGTACCGGACAGACAAGCAATCAGCCCCAGCATTTT. J is TRBJ1-5 and V is TRBV19, with D perhaps TRBD1 (6 bases). The CDR3 is made up of 15 amino acids. The V and J ends lost 4 bases and 1 base respectively, with 11 bases between them. Per germline, CDR1 LNHDA and CDR2 SQIVND (reference sequence).

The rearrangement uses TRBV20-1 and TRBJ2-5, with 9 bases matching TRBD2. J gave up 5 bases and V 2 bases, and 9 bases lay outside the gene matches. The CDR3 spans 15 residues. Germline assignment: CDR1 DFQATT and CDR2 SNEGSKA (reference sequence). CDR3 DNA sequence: TGCAGTGCTAGACTCCCGCGGGGGGGCATTGAGACCCAGTACTTC. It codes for CSARLPRGGIETQYF.

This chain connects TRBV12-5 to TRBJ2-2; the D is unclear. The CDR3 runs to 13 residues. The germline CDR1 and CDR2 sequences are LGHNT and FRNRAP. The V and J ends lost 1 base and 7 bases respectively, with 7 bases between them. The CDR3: CASGLGNGGELFF. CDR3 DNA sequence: TGTGCTAGTGGTTTGGGCAACGGCGGGGAGCTGTTTTTT.

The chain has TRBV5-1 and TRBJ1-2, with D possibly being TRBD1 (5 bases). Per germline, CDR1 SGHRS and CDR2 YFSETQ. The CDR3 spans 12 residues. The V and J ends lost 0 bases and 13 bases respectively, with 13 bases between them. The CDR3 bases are TGCGCCAGCAGCTTGGAGGGACCGCTCGTCACCTTC. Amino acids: CASSLEGPLVTF.

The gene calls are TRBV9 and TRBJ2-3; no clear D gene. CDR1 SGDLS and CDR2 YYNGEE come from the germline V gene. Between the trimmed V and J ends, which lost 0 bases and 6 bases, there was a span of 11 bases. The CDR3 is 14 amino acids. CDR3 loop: CASSVDVMSDTQYF. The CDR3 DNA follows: TGTGCCAGCAGCGTAGATGTGATGAGCGATACGCAGTATTTT.

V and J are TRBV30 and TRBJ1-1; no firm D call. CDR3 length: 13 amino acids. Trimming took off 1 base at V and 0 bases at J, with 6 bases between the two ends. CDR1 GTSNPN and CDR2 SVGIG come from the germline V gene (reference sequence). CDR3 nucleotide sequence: TGTGCCTGGAGTGGCAGTATGAACACTGAAGCTTTCTTT. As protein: CAWSGSMNTEAFF.

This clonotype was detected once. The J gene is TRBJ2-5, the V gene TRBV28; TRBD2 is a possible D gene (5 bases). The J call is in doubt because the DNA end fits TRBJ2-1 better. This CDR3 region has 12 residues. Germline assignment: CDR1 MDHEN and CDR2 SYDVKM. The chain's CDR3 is CASSTPRDEQFF. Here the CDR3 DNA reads TGTGCCAGCAGTACCCCGCGGGATGAGCAGTTCTTC.